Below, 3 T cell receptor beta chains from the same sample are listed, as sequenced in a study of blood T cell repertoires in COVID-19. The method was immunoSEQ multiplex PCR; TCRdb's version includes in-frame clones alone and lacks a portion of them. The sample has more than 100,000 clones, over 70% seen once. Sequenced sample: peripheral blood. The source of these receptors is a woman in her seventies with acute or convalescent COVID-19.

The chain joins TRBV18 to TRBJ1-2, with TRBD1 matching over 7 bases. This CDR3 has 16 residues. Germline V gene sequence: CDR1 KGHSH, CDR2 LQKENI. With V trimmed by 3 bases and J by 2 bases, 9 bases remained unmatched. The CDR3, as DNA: TGTGCCAGCTCACCTGACAACAGGGGCGGAAACTATGGCTACACCTTC. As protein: CASSPDNRGGNYGYTF.

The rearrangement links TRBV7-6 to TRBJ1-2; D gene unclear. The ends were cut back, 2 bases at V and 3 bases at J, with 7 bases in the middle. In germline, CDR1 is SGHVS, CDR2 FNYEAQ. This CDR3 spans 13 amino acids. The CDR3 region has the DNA TGTGCCAGCAGCTTAAGCCTCGACTATGGCTACACCTTC. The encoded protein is CASSLSLDYGYTF.

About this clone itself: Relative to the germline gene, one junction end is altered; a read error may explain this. The DNA for the CDR3 is TGTGCCAGCAGCCTAGCAGCTTCGAACACTGAAGCTTTCTTT. Translation: CASSLAASNTEAFF. The V call is TRBV7-9, the J call TRBJ1-1, with D hard to call. Germline V gene lookup returns CDR1 SEHNR and CDR2 FQNEAQ (reference sequence). CDR3 length: 14 amino acids.